This T cell receptor (beta chain) was profiled in a study of regulatory T cells in long-lasting Graves disease. About the study: Positivity for TSH receptor antibodies plus over 5 years of antithyroid drugs meant persistent Graves' disease.

This clonotype has at least ten counts. Its antigen is unknown. Broader study findings: Sample size, which was small, may have reduced accuracy. Study was limited to peripheral blood, excluding thyroid tissue. TRBV28, TRBJ1-2 and TRBJ2-5 were favored in persistent disease.

Library construction for TCR beta used iRepertoire HTBI primers and Arm-PCR of CDR3 regions. TCRdb independently ran MiXCR on the multiplex PCR reads; one entry per CDR3 protein. The data hold around 430,000 distinct CDR3 sequences, with 22% observed a single time. With 3 bases clipped from V and 4 bases from J, the junction kept 8 bases outside the gene matches. Germline V lookup: CDR1 MDHEN, CDR2 SYDVKM. This CDR3 has 15 amino acids. As to time point: persistent/refractory GD, antithyroid drugs over 5 years with positive TRAb. After RNA was extracted from PBMCs, the TCR library was made from it. The chain combines TRBV28 with TRBJ2-5; 7 nucleotides line up with TRBD1. The sequence was collected from a female donor with Graves disease. Material: peripheral blood mononuclear cells (PBMCs), obtained when the disease was refractory, from a patient treated with antithyroid drugs. CDR3 amino acids: CASSFQLGGPETQYF. The CDR3 DNA reads TGTGCCAGCAGTTTCCAGTTAGGGGGCCCAGAGACCCAGTACTTC.